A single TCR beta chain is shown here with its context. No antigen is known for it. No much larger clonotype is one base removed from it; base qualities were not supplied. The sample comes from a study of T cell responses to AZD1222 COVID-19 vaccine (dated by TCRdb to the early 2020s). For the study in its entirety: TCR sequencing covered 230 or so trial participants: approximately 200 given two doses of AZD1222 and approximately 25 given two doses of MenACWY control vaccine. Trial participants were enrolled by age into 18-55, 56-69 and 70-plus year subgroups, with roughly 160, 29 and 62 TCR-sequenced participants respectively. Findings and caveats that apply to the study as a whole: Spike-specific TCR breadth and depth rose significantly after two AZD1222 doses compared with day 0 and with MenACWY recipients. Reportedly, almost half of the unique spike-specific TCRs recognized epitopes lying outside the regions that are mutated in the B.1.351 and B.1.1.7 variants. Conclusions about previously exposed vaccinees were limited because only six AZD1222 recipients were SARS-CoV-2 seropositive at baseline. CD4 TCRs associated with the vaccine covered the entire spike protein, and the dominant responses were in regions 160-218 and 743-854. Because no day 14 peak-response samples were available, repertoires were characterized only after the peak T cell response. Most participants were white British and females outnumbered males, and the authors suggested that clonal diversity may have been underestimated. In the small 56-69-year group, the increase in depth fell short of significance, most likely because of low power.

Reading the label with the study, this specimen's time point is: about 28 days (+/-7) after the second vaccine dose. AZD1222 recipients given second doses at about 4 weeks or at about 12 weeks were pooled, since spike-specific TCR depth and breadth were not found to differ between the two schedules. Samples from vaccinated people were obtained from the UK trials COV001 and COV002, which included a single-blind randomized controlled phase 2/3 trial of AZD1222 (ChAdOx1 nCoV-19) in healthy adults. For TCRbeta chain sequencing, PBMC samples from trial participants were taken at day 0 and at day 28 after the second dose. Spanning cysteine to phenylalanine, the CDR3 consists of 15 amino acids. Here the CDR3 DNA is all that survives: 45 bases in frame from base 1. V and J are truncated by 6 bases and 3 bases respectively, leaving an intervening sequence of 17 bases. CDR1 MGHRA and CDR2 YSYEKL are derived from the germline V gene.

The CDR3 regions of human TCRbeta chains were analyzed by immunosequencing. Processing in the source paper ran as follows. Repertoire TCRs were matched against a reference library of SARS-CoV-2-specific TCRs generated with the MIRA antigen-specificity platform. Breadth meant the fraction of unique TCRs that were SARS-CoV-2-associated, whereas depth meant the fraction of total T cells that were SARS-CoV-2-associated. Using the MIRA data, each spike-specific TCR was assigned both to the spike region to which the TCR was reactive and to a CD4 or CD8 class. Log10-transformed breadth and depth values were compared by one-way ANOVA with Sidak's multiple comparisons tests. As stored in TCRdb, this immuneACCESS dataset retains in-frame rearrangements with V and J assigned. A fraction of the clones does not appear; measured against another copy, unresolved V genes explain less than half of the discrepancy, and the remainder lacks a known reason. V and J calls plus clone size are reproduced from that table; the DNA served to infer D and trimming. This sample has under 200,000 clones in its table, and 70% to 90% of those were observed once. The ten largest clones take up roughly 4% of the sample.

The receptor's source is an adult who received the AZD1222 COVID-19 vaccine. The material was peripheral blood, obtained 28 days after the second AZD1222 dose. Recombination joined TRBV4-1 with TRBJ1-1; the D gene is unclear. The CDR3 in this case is CASSLDGVGYTEAFF. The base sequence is TGCGCCAGCAGTCTAGACGGAGTGGGGTACACTGAAGCTTTCTTT.